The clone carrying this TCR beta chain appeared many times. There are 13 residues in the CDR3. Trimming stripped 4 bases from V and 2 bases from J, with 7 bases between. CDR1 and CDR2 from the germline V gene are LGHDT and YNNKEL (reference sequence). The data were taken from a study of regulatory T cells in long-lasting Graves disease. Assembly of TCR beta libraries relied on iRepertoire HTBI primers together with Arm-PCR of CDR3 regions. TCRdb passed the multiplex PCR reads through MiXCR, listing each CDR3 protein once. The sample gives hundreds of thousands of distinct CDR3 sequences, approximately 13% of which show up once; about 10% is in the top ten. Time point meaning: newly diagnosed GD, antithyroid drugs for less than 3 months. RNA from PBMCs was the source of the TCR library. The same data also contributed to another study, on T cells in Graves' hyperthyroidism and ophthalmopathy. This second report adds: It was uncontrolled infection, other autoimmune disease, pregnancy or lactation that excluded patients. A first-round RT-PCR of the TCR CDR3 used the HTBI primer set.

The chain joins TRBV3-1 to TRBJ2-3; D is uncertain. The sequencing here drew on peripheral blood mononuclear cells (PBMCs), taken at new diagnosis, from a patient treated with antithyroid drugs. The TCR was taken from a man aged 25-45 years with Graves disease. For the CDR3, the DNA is TGTGCCAGCAGCCGGGCCAACACAGATACGCAGTATTTT. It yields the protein CASSRANTDTQYF.